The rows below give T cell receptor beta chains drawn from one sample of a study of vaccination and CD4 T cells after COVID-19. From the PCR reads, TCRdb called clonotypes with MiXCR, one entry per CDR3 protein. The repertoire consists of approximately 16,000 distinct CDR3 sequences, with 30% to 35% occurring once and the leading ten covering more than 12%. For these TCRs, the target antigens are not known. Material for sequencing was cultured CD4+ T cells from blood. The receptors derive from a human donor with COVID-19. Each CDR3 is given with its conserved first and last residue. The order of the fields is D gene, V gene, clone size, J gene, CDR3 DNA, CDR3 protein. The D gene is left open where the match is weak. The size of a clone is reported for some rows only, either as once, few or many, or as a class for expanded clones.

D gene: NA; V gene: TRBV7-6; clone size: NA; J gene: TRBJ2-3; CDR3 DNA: TGTGCCAGCAGCTCTAGAATGGGGGATACGCAGTATTTT; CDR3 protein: CASSSRMGDTQYF
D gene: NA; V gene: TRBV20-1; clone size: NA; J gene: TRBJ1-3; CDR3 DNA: TGCAGTGCTACCCCCCGCGGGACCCCAGGAAACACCATATATTTT; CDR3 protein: CSATPRGTPGNTIYF
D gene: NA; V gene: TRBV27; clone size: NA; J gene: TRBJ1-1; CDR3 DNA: TGTGCCAGGACGCCTATGGACACTGAAGCTTTCTTT; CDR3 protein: CARTPMDTEAFF
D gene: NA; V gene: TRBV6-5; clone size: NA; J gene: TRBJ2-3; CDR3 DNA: TGTGCCAGCAGTTATTTGCGAGGGGGGGGATTGGTGACAGATACGCAGTATTTT; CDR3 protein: CASSYLRGGGLVTDTQYF
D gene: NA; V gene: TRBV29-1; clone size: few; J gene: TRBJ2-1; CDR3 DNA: TGCAGCGTGGGGTCTCGGAATGAGCAGTTCTTC; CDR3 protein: CSVGSRNEQFF
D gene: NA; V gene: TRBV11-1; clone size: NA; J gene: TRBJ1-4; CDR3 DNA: TGTGCCAGCAGCTTGGGCAAAGGAGAAAAACTGTTTTTT; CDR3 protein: CASSLGKGEKLFF
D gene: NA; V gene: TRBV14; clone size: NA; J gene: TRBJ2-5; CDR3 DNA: TGTGCCAGCAGCCCAGCGTCGGAGACCCAGTACTTC; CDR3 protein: CASSPASETQYF
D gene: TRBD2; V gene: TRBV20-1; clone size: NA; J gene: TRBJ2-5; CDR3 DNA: TGCAGTGCTAGAGGACCCCCGACTAGCGGGGGAGAGACCCAGTACTTC; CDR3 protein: CSARGPPTSGGETQYF
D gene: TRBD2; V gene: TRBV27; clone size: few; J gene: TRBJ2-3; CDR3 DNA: TGTGCCAGCAGTTCCTGGGGGGGGAGTAACACAGATACGCAGTATTTT; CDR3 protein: CASSSWGGSNTDTQYF
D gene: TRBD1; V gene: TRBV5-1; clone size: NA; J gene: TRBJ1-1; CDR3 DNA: TGCGCCAGCAGCATGACAGGGGGCGAGACTGAAGCTTTCTTT; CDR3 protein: CASSMTGGETEAFF
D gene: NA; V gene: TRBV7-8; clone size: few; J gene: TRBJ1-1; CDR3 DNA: TGTGCCAGCAGCTTAGATCGACTGGGGGAAGCTTTCTTT; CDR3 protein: CASSLDRLGEAFF
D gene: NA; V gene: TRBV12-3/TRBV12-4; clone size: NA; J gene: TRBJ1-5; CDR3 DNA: TGTGCCAGCAGTTTAGGGGGGCGAAGCAATCAGCCCCAGCATTTT; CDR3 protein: CASSLGGRSNQPQHF
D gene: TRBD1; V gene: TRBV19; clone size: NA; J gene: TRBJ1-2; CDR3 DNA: TGTGCCAGTACCCCGGGACAGGGGGCGAGTGGCTACACCTTC; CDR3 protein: CASTPGQGASGYTF
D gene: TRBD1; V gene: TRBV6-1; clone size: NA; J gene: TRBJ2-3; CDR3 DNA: TGTGCCATCTCACGCCGGGACAGGGGCTACACAGATACGCAGTATTTT; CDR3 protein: CAISRRDRGYTDTQYF
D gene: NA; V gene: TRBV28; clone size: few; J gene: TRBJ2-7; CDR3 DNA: TGTGCCAGCAGCCCCACCACCTACGAGCAGTACTTC; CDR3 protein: CASSPTTYEQYF
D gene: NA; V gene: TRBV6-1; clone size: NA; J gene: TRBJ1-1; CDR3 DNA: TGTGCCACGAAGCAGACAGACGCGAACACTGAAGCTTTCTTT; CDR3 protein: CATKQTDANTEAFF
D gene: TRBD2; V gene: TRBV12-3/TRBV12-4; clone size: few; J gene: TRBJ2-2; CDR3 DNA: TGTGCCAGCAGAGAACTAGCGGGATTGAACACCGGGGAGCTGTTTTTT; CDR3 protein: CASRELAGLNTGELFF
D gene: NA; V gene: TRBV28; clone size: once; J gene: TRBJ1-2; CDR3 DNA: TGTGCCAGCAGCCCCCTCGAGGAGAACTATGGCTACACCTTC; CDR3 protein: CASSPLEENYGYTF
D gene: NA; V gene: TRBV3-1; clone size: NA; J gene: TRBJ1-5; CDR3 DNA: TGTGCCAGCAGCCAAGGTCAAGATAGCAATCAGCCCCAGCATTTT; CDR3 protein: CASSQGQDSNQPQHF
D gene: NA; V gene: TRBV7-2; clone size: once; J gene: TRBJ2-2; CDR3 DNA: TGTGCCAGCAGCTCGCAGGGCACTTTGAACACCGGGGAGCTGTTTTTT; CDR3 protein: CASSSQGTLNTGELFF
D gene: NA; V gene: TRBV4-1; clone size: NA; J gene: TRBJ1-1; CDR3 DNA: TGCGCCAGCAGCCAAGATCGCAGGGGATTGTTTCTGAACACTGAAGCTTTCTTT; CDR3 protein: CASSQDRRGLFLNTEAFF